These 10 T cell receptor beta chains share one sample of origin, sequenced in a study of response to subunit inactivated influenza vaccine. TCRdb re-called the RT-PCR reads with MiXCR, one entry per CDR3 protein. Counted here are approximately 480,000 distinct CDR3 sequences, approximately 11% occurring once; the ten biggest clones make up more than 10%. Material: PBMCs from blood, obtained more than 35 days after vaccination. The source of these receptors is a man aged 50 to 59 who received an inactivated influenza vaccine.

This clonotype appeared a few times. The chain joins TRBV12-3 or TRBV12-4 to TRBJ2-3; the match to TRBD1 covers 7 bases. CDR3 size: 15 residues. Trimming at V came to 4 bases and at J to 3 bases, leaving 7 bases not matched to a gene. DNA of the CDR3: TGTGCCAGCAGTTCGACAGGGTCGAATACAGATACGCAGTATTTT. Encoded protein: CASSSTGSNTDTQYF.

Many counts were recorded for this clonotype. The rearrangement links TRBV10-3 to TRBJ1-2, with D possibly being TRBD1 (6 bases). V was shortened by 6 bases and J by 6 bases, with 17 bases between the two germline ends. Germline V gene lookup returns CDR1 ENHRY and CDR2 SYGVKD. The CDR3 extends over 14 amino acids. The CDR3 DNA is TGTGCCATCAGGGAAACAGGGACCCGGAATGGCTACACCTTC. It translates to CAIRETGTRNGYTF.

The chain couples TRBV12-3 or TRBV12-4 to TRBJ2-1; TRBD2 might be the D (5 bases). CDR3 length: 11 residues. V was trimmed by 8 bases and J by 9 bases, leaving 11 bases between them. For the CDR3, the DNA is TGTGCCAGCTACTTACGGGGTGAGCAGTTCTTC. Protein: CASYLRGEQFF.

The CDR3 reads CSARDSRRTDTQYF. The CDR3 DNA reads as TGCAGTGCTAGAGATAGCAGACGGACAGATACGCAGTATTTT. V gene TRBV20-1 combines with J gene TRBJ2-3; D unclear. The CDR3 extends over 14 amino acids. V was pared by 0 bases and J by 3 bases, with 10 bases between. The germline gives CDR1 DFQATT, CDR2 SNEGSKA (reference sequence).

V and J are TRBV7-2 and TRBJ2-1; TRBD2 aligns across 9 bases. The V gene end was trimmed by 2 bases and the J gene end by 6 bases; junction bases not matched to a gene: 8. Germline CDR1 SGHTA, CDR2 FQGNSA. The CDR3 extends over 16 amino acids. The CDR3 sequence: CASSLSRGGAFNEQFF. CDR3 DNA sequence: TGTGCCAGCAGCTTATCACGCGGGGGGGCCTTCAATGAGCAGTTCTTC.

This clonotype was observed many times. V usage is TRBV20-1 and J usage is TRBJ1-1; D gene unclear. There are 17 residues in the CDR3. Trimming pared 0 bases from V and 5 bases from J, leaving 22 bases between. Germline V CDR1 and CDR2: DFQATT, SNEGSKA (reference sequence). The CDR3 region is CSARDRAVKSSGTEAFF. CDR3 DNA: TGCAGTGCTAGAGATCGGGCGGTTAAGTCTTCGGGGACTGAAGCTTTCTTT.

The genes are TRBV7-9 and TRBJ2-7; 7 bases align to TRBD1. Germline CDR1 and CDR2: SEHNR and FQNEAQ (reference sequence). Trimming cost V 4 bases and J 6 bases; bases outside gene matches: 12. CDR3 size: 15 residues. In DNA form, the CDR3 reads TGTGCCAGCAGCTACCGACAGGGTCATAGGGGCGAGCAGTACTTC. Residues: CASSYRQGHRGEQYF.

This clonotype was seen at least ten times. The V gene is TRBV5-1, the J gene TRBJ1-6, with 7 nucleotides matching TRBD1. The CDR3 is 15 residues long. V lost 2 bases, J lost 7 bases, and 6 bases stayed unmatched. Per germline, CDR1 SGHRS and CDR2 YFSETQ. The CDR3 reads CASSFNPGQNSPLHF. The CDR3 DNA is TGCGCCAGCAGCTTCAATCCGGGACAGAATTCACCCCTCCACTTT.

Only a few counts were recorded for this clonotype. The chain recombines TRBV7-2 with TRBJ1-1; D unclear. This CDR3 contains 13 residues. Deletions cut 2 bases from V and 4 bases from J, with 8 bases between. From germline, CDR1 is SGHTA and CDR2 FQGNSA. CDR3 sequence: CASSLPWSTEAFF. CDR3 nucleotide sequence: TGTGCCAGCAGCTTACCGTGGAGCACTGAAGCTTTCTTT.

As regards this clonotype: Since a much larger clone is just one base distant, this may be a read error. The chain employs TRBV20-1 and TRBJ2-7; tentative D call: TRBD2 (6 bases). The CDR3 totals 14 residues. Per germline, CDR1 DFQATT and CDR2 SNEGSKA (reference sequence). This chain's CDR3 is CSARGEAGSYEQCF. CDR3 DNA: TGCAGTGCTAGAGGGGAGGCGGGCTCCTACGAGCAGTGCTTC.